Listed below are T cell receptor beta chains from one sample, sequenced in a study of blood T cell repertoires in COVID-19. Only in-frame clones appear in the TCRdb table, and some are missing; sequencing was by immunoSEQ multiplex PCR. In the table there are roughly 480,000 clones, roughly 89% of which are singletons. The sequenced sample was peripheral blood. Every receptor here comes from a man between 18 and 35 years old with COVID-19, enrolled during active disease. The CDR3 runs from the conserved cysteine through the conserved F or W. The D gene is left open where the match is weak. A row's size may be missing; if present it is once, few, many or a size class.

J gene,V gene,clone size,D gene,CDR3 DNA,CDR3 protein
TRBJ2-7,TRBV2,.,TRBD2,TGTGCCAGCAGTGAAGTTATGCGGGGGGGGATAAGCTTC,CASSEVMRGGISF
TRBJ2-5,TRBV6-5,.,.,.,CASILDWGQFETQYF
TRBJ2-3,TRBV4-2,.,TRBD2,TGTGCCAGCAGCCAAGAGTCTAGCGGGGGGCCAGATACGCAGTATTTT,CASSQESSGGPDTQYF
TRBJ1-5,TRBV19,.,.,TGTGCCAGTGGCCCCTTGACAGGCCCTCAGCCCCAGCATTTT,CASGPLTGPQPQHF
TRBJ2-7,TRBV4-1,.,.,TGCGCCAGCAGCCAAGATAGGGGGAGTTTATACGAGCAGTACTTC,CASSQDRGSLYEQYF
TRBJ2-7,TRBV2,once,.,TGTGCCAGCAGTGTGGCGCAGGGAGGCTACGAGCAGTACTTC,CASSVAQGGYEQYF
TRBJ2-7,TRBV6-1,.,TRBD1,TGTGCCAGCAGTGAAACGGGACAGGGGGGTGGATGGGAGCAGTACTTC,CASSETGQGGGWEQYF
TRBJ2-7,TRBV15,.,.,TGTGCCACCAGCAGAGATTATTCTAGGCCGTACTTC,CATSRDYSRPYF
TRBJ2-7,TRBV9,.,.,TGTGCCAGCAGCGTAGATGTGGGGCATAAAGTCGAGCAGTACTTC,CASSVDVGHKVEQYF
TRBJ2-1,TRBV5-4,.,.,TGTGCCAGCAGCTTGGTTACGAGCGAGCAGCAGTTCTTC,CASSLVTSEQQFF
TRBJ1-6,TRBV28,few,.,TGTGCCAGCAGGTCACCGGGACTGCCGAGCTCCTATAATTCACCCCTCCACTTT,CASRSPGLPSSYNSPLHF
TRBJ2-1,TRBV9,.,TRBD2,TGTGCCAGCAGCCCGAGACTAGCGGGGCTCTACAATGAGCAGTTCTTC,CASSPRLAGLYNEQFF
TRBJ2-7,TRBV20-1,.,.,TGCAGTGCTAGTCTACCTAGCGAAGTCTACGAGCAGTACTTC,CSASLPSEVYEQYF
TRBJ1-6,TRBV11-1,.,TRBD1,TGTGCCAGCAGCCTGACAGGGGCGTACTCACCCCTCCACTTT,CASSLTGAYSPLHF
TRBJ2-1,TRBV4-1,.,TRBD2,TGCGCCAGCAGCCAAGGGGAGCGGGGGGGTTACAATGAGCAGTTCTTC,CASSQGERGGYNEQFF
TRBJ1-5,TRBV27,.,.,TGTGCCAGCAGCGATATCAGGGGGCCCCAGCATTTT,CASSDIRGPQHF
TRBJ2-7,TRBV15,.,.,TGTGCCACCAGCAGTGCCAGGACACATAGCTCCTACGAGCAGTACTTC,CATSSARTHSSYEQYF
TRBJ1-1,TRBV27,.,TRBD1,TGTGCCAGCAGTGATAGGACAGGGAACACTGAAGCTTTCTTT,CASSDRTGNTEAFF
TRBJ1-2,TRBV28,.,.,TGTGCCAGCAGTCTAGGTGGTTATGGCTACACCTTC,CASSLGGYGYTF
TRBJ2-7,TRBV30,.,TRBD1,TGTGCCTGGAGTGAGCAGGGGGACGAGCAGTACTTC,CAWSEQGDEQYF
TRBJ2-1,TRBV9,.,TRBD2,TGTGCCAGCAGCCAACTAGCGAAGGCCTACAATGAGCAGTTCTTC,CASSQLAKAYNEQFF
TRBJ2-3,TRBV10-2,.,.,TGCGCCAGCAGTGAGTCTGTAGCCGGTACGCAGTATTTT,CASSESVAGTQYF
TRBJ2-2,TRBV2,.,TRBD1,TGTGCCAGCAGGGCGACAGGGGCCACCGGGGAGCTGTTTTTT,CASRATGATGELFF
TRBJ1-6,TRBV9,.,TRBD1,TGTGCCAGCAGCGCCCAGGGGGCAGATCTGCATTCACCCCTCCACTTT,CASSAQGADLHSPLHF
TRBJ1-1,TRBV30,.,.,TGTGCCTGGAGTAGGAGGGTCATGAACACTGAAGCTTTCTTT,CAWSRRVMNTEAFF
TRBJ1-1,TRBV11-2,once,.,TGTGCCAGCAGCACGGGAATGAACACTGAAGCTTTCTTT,CASSTGMNTEAFF
TRBJ2-7,TRBV5-6,.,TRBD1,TGTGCCAGCAGCTTGGCTTCGACAGGGGGCTACGAGCAGTACTTC,CASSLASTGGYEQYF
TRBJ2-2,TRBV5-6,.,.,TGTGCCAGCAGCTTGACGACAGGGGAGGGCGGGGAGCTGTTTTTT,CASSLTTGEGGELFF
TRBJ1-2,TRBV19,.,.,TGTGCCAGTACCAAAACGGGGGGGGAATATGGCTACACCTTC,CASTKTGGEYGYTF
TRBJ2-7,TRBV11-2,.,TRBD1,TGTGCCAGCACCACGAGAAGGGGGCTTTACGAGCAGTACTTC,CASTTRRGLYEQYF
TRBJ1-2,TRBV18,.,TRBD1,TGTGCCAGCTCACCATTGGACAGGGCGACCACTAACTATGGCTACACCTTC,CASSPLDRATTNYGYTF
TRBJ2-7,TRBV6-5,.,TRBD1,TGTGCCAGCAGCTCCGGGACAGGGTTTTCCTACGAGCAGTACTTC,CASSSGTGFSYEQYF
TRBJ1-1,TRBV7-9,.,TRBD1,TGTGCCAGCAGCCTACAGGGGGTACGGACTGAAGCTTTCTTT,CASSLQGVRTEAFF
TRBJ2-7,TRBV6-5,.,.,TGTGCCAGCAGTGACTCTCTAAGGGGTTCCTACGAGCAGTACTTC,CASSDSLRGSYEQYF
TRBJ1-2,TRBV7-2,.,.,TGTGCCAGCAACTTTATGGGAGGGGTGGGTGGCTACACCTTC,CASNFMGGVGGYTF
TRBJ2-5,TRBV5-1,.,.,TGCGCCAGCAGCTTGGCCTACGGCCTCGGGGAGACCCAGTACTTC,CASSLAYGLGETQYF
TRBJ1-2,TRBV10-1,.,.,TGCGCCAGCAGTGAGGGCTTTGGCTACACCTTC,CASSEGFGYTF
TRBJ2-7,TRBV2,.,TRBD2,TGTGCCAGCAGTGATTTAGCGGGCCCTAACTACGAGCAGTACTTC,CASSDLAGPNYEQYF